Following are 29 T cell receptor beta chains from one sample sequenced in a study of vaccination and CD4 T cells after COVID-19. Regarding treatment: approximately nine-day PBMC culture with coronavirus spike peptide pools or control peptides (ViraFEST assay). Pre-COVID-19 pandemic sampling (2011-2018) yielded the unexposed donor's CD4+ T cells. Their cognate antigens are unknown. The assay that was used to sequence DNA from cultured CD4+ T cells was the Oncomine TCR Beta short-read assay. TCRdb passed the PCR reads through MiXCR, listing each CDR3 protein once. The sample lists thousands of distinct CDR3 sequences, roughly 60% occurring once. The material sequenced was CD4+ T cells from blood, cultured in vitro. These receptors were obtained from a human donor in good health.

V usage is TRBV11-3 and J usage is TRBJ2-3; no clear D. Germline V gene lookup returns CDR1 SGHNT and CDR2 YENEEA. V lost 2 bases and J lost 6, with 9 bases in between. CDR3 size: 13 residues. CDR3 sequence reads: CASSLNPGDTQYF. CDR3 DNA: TGTGCCAGCAGCTTAAACCCCGGGGATACGCAGTATTTT. Drawing the rest from reference TRBV11-3 and TRBJ2-3, the complete variable domain is EAGVVQSPRYKIIEKKQPVAFWCNPISGHNTLYWYLQNLGQGPELLIRYENEEAVDDSQLPKDRFSAERLKGVDSTLKIQPAELGDSAVYLCASSLNPGDTQYFGPGTRLTVL.

J is TRBJ2-7 and V is TRBV20-1; perhaps TRBD2 as D (5 bases). Between the trimmed V and J ends, which lost 6 bases and 3 bases, there was a span of 12 bases. This CDR3 is built from 12 residues. The germline gives CDR1 DFQATT, CDR2 SNEGSKA (reference sequence). CDR3 DNA sequence: TGCAGTGCAACACGGACTCTCTACGAGCAGTACTTC. It is translated as CSATRTLYEQYF.

This clonotype was recorded a few times. The chain combines TRBV7-2 with TRBJ2-3; 8 nucleotides align to TRBD2. V dropped 2 bases and J dropped 2; count of bases not matched to a gene: 6. The germline gives CDR1 SGHTA, CDR2 FQGNSA. The CDR3 contains 16 residues. The CDR3 bases are TGTGCCAGCAGCTTATTGTCGGGGGGGCACACAGATACGCAGTATTTT. It translates to CASSLLSGGHTDTQYF.

This chain joins TRBV20-1 and TRBJ2-1; D is perhaps TRBD1 (6 bases). In germline, CDR1 is DFQATT, CDR2 SNEGSKA (reference sequence). CDR3 length equals 14 residues. Trimming cost V 5 bases and J 0 bases, with 11 bases left between them. CDR3 coding DNA: TGCAGTGCTGCCCACAGGGTCTCCTACAATGAGCAGTTCTTC. It translates to CSAAHRVSYNEQFF.

V is TRBV27 and J is TRBJ2-5; 10 bases agree with TRBD2. V lost 5 bases to trimming and J lost 5 bases; unmatched junction nucleotides: 11. Per germline, CDR1 MNHEY and CDR2 SMNVEV (reference sequence). The CDR3 has 16 residues. CDR3 sequence reads: CASSTTWLAGAETQYF. CDR3 nucleotides: TGTGCCAGCAGTACCACATGGCTAGCGGGGGCCGAGACCCAGTACTTC.

V and J are TRBV19 and TRBJ2-2; unclear D gene. Germline CDR1 and CDR2: LNHDA and SQIVND (reference sequence). The CDR3 spans 13 residues. V shed 4 bases and J shed 2 bases, with 5 bases lying between them. CDR3 loop: CASSTRNTGELFF. For the CDR3, the DNA is TGTGCCAGTAGTACCCGTAACACCGGGGAGCTGTTTTTT.

The chain joins TRBV7-9 to TRBJ2-1; TRBD1 aligns across 8 bases. CDR1 and CDR2 (germline): SEHNR, FQNEAQ (reference sequence). V was pared by 4 bases and J by 2 bases, with 4 bases of the junction left unmatched. The CDR3 is 15 residues long. CDR3 region: CASSSGQGTYNEQFF. CDR3 nucleotides: TGTGCCAGCAGCTCCGGACAGGGTACCTACAATGAGCAGTTCTTC.

The chain has TRBV20-1 and TRBJ2-3; TRBD2 matches 13 bases. CDR3 size: 16 residues. J was trimmed by 2 bases and V by 3 bases; bases with no gene match: 5. From germline, CDR1 is DFQATT and CDR2 SNEGSKA (reference sequence). Written as DNA, the CDR3 is TGCAGTGCTAGCGGGACTAGCGGGGTACCCACAGATACGCAGTATTTT. It codes for CSASGTSGVPTDTQYF.

CDR3 DNA sequence: TGTGCCAGCAGCCAGATCGTCGGACAGGGGAACACTGAAGCTTTCTTT. Protein product: CASSQIVGQGNTEAFF. This sequence joins TRBV27 and TRBJ1-1; 8 nucleotides line up with TRBD1. The germline V gene encodes CDR1 MNHEY and CDR2 SMNVEV (reference sequence). V shed 6 bases, J shed 1 base, and the junction held 10 bases outside the gene matches. The CDR3 is 16 residues long.

The chain carries TRBV28 and TRBJ1-3; D is unclear. Trimming took off 7 bases at V and 1 base at J, with 14 bases between the two ends. Germline V CDR1 and CDR2: MDHEN, SYDVKM. This CDR3 contains 15 residues. The CDR3 loop is CASTGPGVSGNTIYF. CDR3 sequence (DNA): TGTGCCAGCACCGGCCCCGGCGTGTCTGGAAACACCATATATTTT.

Remarks on this clonotype: One junction end disagrees with the germline gene, perhaps due to a read error. The chain carries TRBV7-8 and TRBJ1-2; D is possibly TRBD1 (6 bases). The length of the CDR3 is 17 residues. From germline, CDR1 is SGHVS and CDR2 FQNEAQ. The CDR3 region is CANSPRGGVTANYGYTF. CDR3 nucleotide sequence: TGTGCCAACAGCCCGAGAGGGGGGGTGACAGCTAACTATGGCTACACCTTC.

The chain is built from TRBV19 and TRBJ1-5; weak D call: TRBD1 (5 bases). Germline CDR1 LNHDA, CDR2 SQIVND (reference sequence). Trimming removed 7 bases from V and 0 bases from J, with 16 bases in between. The CDR3 contains 16 residues. The CDR3 nucleotides read TGTGCCAGTACCGATTGGACAAGGAATAGCAATCAGCCCCAGCATTTT. This sequence encodes CASTDWTRNSNQPQHF.

This chain joins TRBV6-5 and TRBJ1-6; TRBD1 agrees at 8 bases. After removal of 0 bases from V and 7 bases from J, the junction contained 2 bases not matched to a gene. The CDR3 length is 15 residues. Per the germline V gene, CDR1 is MNHEY and CDR2 is SVGAGI. In nucleotides, the CDR3 is TGTGCCAGCAGTTACTCGGGACAGGCAAATTCACCCCTCCACTTT. It codes for CASSYSGQANSPLHF.

The chain has TRBV6-1 and TRBJ1-5; D uncertain. Germline lookup yields CDR1 MNHNS and CDR2 SASEGT. The ends were cut back, 6 bases at V and 0 bases at J, with 9 bases in the middle. This CDR3 is 14 amino acids long. CDR3 sequence reads: CASRDGNSNQPQHF. The CDR3 DNA sequence: TGTGCCAGCAGGGACGGTAATAGCAATCAGCCCCAGCATTTT.

The rearrangement joins TRBV23-1 to TRBJ1-2; a possible D gene is TRBD1 (6 bases). TRBV23-1 is an open reading frame, and its role is uncertain. CDR3 length: 15 residues. Trimming cost V 3 bases and J 2 bases, with 13 bases left between them. The CDR3 nucleotides are TGCGCCAGCAGTCATGATACCGGGACAAACTATGGCTACACCTTC. It codes for CASSHDTGTNYGYTF.

The chain carries TRBV7-9 and TRBJ2-5; 7 bases fit TRBD1. This CDR3 is 15 amino acids long. Losses at the gene ends were 5 bases for V and 2 bases for J; bases not matched to a gene: 8. Germline V lookup: CDR1 SEHNR, CDR2 FQNEAQ (reference sequence). CDR3: CASSLATGPQETQYF. The CDR3, as DNA: TGTGCCAGCAGCCTTGCGACAGGGCCTCAAGAGACCCAGTACTTC.

V usage is TRBV6-2 or TRBV6-3 and J usage is TRBJ1-1; D not resolved. CDR3 length: 13 residues. Trimming took 3 bases from V and 6 from J, leaving 11 bases between them. Germline values: CDR1 MNHEY, CDR2 SVGEGT. CDR3 loop: CASSYSPGSEAFF. The CDR3 DNA sequence: TGTGCCAGCAGTTATTCCCCCGGGTCTGAAGCTTTCTTT.

The chain carries TRBV5-1 and TRBJ2-5, with D perhaps matching TRBD1 (6 bases). The CDR3 loop spans 14 amino acids. V dropped 0 bases and J dropped 5 bases, with 11 bases sitting between them. Germline lookup yields CDR1 SGHRS and CDR2 YFSETQ. The CDR3 coding sequence is TGCGCCAGCAGCTTGGACAGGGTGCGGGAGACCCAGTACTTC. This translates into CASSLDRVRETQYF.

The chain uses TRBV20-1 and TRBJ2-7; TRBD1 is a possible D gene (6 bases). The CDR3 totals 12 residues. Germline assignment: CDR1 DFQATT and CDR2 SNEGSKA (reference sequence). V was pared by 2 bases and J by 3 bases, with 8 bases between. The CDR3 DNA reads as TGCAGTGCTAGATCGGACAGCTACGAGCAGTACTTC. It codes for CSARSDSYEQYF.

The CDR3, as DNA: TGTGCCAGCAGTTACTCAGGGATGAACACTGAAGCTTTCTTT. As protein: CASSYSGMNTEAFF. The gene calls are TRBV6-5 and TRBJ1-1; no clear D. V was trimmed by 0 bases and J by 0 bases, leaving 5 bases between them. In germline, CDR1 is MNHEY, CDR2 SVGAGI. The CDR3 totals 14 residues.

The rearrangement joins TRBV6-2 or TRBV6-3 to TRBJ2-7, with TRBD2 matching over 15 bases. With V trimmed by 4 bases and J by 0 bases, 10 bases remained unmatched. The CDR3 length is 19 residues. Germline V gene data show CDR1 as MNHEY and CDR2 as SVGEGT. Written as DNA, the CDR3 is TGTGCCAGCAGTTCACCCTGGACTAGCGGGGGGGCCGACTCCTACGAGCAGTACTTC. Its translation: CASSSPWTSGGADSYEQYF.

The gene calls are TRBV19 and TRBJ1-1, with 7 bases that match TRBD1. J was trimmed by 8 bases and V by 5 bases; bases with no gene match: 17. CDR1 and CDR2 from the germline V gene are LNHDA and SQIVND (reference sequence). There are 16 residues in the CDR3. The CDR3 is CASSLRQGPETGEAFF. The CDR3 region has the DNA TGTGCCAGTAGTCTACGACAGGGACCCGAAACAGGAGAAGCTTTCTTT.

The V gene is TRBV7-9, the J gene TRBJ2-5, with TRBD2 as a possible D gene (5 bases). V was cut by 5 bases and J by 4 bases, with 5 bases left in between. The CDR3 runs to 11 residues. CDR1 and CDR2 from the germline V gene are SEHNR and FQNEAQ (reference sequence). Here the CDR3 reads CASSAGETQYF. In nucleotides, the CDR3 is TGTGCCAGCAGCGCGGGAGAGACCCAGTACTTC.

The genes are TRBV6-1 and TRBJ1-1, with no clear D. Trimming took off 6 bases at V and 1 base at J, with 6 bases between the two ends. Germline lookup yields CDR1 MNHNS and CDR2 SASEGT. The CDR3 runs to 12 residues. The CDR3 coding sequence is TGTGCCAGCAGGCCCGGGAACACTGAAGCTTTCTTT. Residues: CASRPGNTEAFF.

V and J are TRBV29-1 and TRBJ1-2; D gene unclear. CDR1 is SQVTM and CDR2 is ANQGSEA in the germline V gene. V lost 5 bases and J lost 5, with 21 bases in between. The CDR3 runs to 15 residues. The CDR3 spells CSVLNRPGRYYGYTF. The CDR3 nucleotides are TGCAGCGTTCTTAACCGTCCCGGGAGATATTATGGCTACACCTTC.

This chain connects TRBV27 to TRBJ1-1; D is unresolved. This CDR3 is 13 amino acids long. The V gene's germline CDR1 is MNHEY and CDR2 SMNVEV (reference sequence). Trimming removed 6 bases at V and 7 bases at J, with 15 bases between. The CDR3 reads CASSSMLAIEAFF. In DNA, the CDR3 is TGTGCCAGCAGCTCTATGCTGGCCATTGAAGCTTTCTTT.

The CDR3 DNA sequence: TGTGCCAGCAGCTTCCCTAGCGGGGGTAACACCGGGGAGCTGTTTTTT. As protein: CASSFPSGGNTGELFF. The V call is TRBV11-2, the J call TRBJ2-2, with 10 bases that match TRBD2. With V trimmed by 3 bases and J by 2 bases, 3 bases remained unmatched. The germline gives CDR1 SGHAT, CDR2 FQNNGV. This CDR3 comprises 16 residues.

Relative to its sample, this clonotype is large. The chain has TRBV9 and TRBJ2-7; TRBD2 matches at 12 bases. CDR1 and CDR2 (germline): SGDLS, YYNGEE. V trimming: 1 base; J trimming: 7 bases; junction bases outside the gene matches: 3. This CDR3 region has 14 residues. CDR3 amino acids: CASSVLAGGGEQYF. CDR3 nucleotide sequence: TGTGCCAGCAGCGTACTAGCGGGAGGGGGAGAGCAGTACTTC.

This sequence joins TRBV27 and TRBJ1-6, with TRBD1 identical over 8 bases. This CDR3 region has 15 residues. Germline CDR1 and CDR2: MNHEY and SMNVEV (reference sequence). V shed 2 bases and J 3 bases; nucleotides not matched to a gene: 0. The CDR3 region is CASSLGQGYNSPLHF. CDR3 in DNA: TGTGCCAGCAGTTTAGGACAGGGCTATAATTCACCCCTCCACTTT.